Detailed here is one T cell receptor beta chain. The data were taken from a study of blood T cell repertoires in COVID-19. The wider study: In each case, the material was cDNA or gDNA derived from T cells, B-cell-depleted T cells, or PBMCs.

Trimming shortened V by 6 bases and J by 0 bases, and 12 bases separated the two germline ends. The germline V gene has CDR1 SGHNT and CDR2 YENEEA. The CDR3 has 15 amino acids. Method: immunoSEQ multiplex PCR; TCRdb's copy keeps in-frame clones and lacks some. The table shows some 260,000 clones, with 80% to 90% occurring only once. The TCR comes from a man aged 35 to 55 who had recovered from COVID-19. Sequenced material: PBMCs or T cells enriched from blood (not recorded which). The V and J genes are TRBV11-3 and TRBJ1-3; tentatively, D is TRBD1 (6 bases). The CDR3: CASSLTGISGNTIYF. The CDR3, as DNA: TGTGCCAGCAGTCTTACAGGGATCTCTGGAAACACCATATATTTT.